This T cell receptor beta chain appears in the sequencing data of a study of PD-1 blockade in classical Hodgkin lymphoma. Time point noted: cycle 4 day 1 (C4D1), after more than 5 weeks of nivolumab. Each patient experienced a relapse that followed autologous stem cell transplantation, and brentuximab vedotin exposure varied. Negative magnetic selection isolated CD4+ T cells from thawed PBMCs. The CDR3 runs 17 residues. Germline values: CDR1 SSHAT, CDR2 FNYEAQ (reference sequence). Trimming removed 3 bases from V and 4 bases from J; junction bases left unmatched: 12. Clones were read by immunoSEQ multiplex PCR, and TCRdb kept only the in-frame ones, dropping some. The sample has fewer than 40,000 clones; roughly 80% are singletons.

The TCR was taken from a human donor with classical Hodgkin lymphoma. This rearrangement joins TRBV7-7 to TRBJ2-5, with 9 bases identical to TRBD2. The material sequenced was CD4+ T cells from blood, taken before the fourth cycle of nivolumab. Here the CDR3 DNA reads TGTGCCAGCAGCTTGGGGGCCAGCGGGGGGACCGGAGAGACCCAGTACTTC. Translating it yields CASSLGASGGTGETQYF.